This TCR beta chain was sequenced during a study of T-cell reconstitution after alpha-beta-depleted transplantation in children (TCRdb year 2016). Concerning the study at large: Using TCR repertoire profiling, the study followed T-cell immune reconstitution in a quantitative way in children after TCRalphabeta/CD19-depleted allogeneic hematopoietic cell transplantation.

This clonotype has ten or more counts. Its antigen remains undetermined. Nothing much larger sits one base from this clone, and base qualities are not available. CDR1 and CDR2 are read off the germline V gene (reference sequence) as SGHKS and YYEKEE. V trim: 0 bases; J trim: 4 bases; unmatched bases: 7. The CDR3 measures 15 amino acids from cysteine to phenylalanine. Only the CDR3 DNA stays, 45 bases, in frame from base 1. The method was PCR. Sequenced using an Illumina HiSeq 2500. Molecular barcoding was employed in the preparation of TCR libraries, with unique molecular identifiers being used to normalize TCRbeta repertoire quantification. TCRdb applied fastp at Q25 and MiXCR to the public reads, then kept only in-frame beta chains. Here each entry gathers all rows of one CDR3 protein and keeps the most common genes and DNA. For this sample the table gives about 240,000 distinct CDR3 sequences, of which around 11% were detected only once. Together, the top ten hold about 2.6% of the sample.

Specimen: PBMCs from the stem cell graft donor, collected from the stem cell graft. This TCR was sampled from a human donor who donated a stem cell graft to a child with acute lymphoblastic leukemia. The sequence joins TRBV5-5 to TRBJ2-7; 7 central bases correspond to TRBD1. The CDR3 has the sequence CASSLASTGEYEQYF. The DNA sequence follows: TGTGCCAGCAGCTTGGCTTCAACAGGGGAATACGAGCAGTACTTC.